These 23 T cell receptor beta chains were all obtained from the same sample, sequenced in a study of naive and memory T cell subsets. Two oligonucleotides, mixed equimolar, formed the beta constant-region primer covering TRBC1 and TRBC2. Ligated cDNA was amplified by four rounds of PCR with nested alpha and beta constant-region primers and SP2. TCRdb recomputed calls from the UMI-ligation and nested PCR reads with MiXCR, one row per CDR3 protein. Of about 120,000 distinct CDR3 sequences in the sample, roughly 36% were seen once. Material: central memory CD4+ T cells from blood. The origin of the receptors is a human donor in good health.

The sample holds many counts of this clonotype. The V gene is TRBV6-2 or TRBV6-3, the J gene TRBJ2-7, with TRBD1 matching over 8 bases. This CDR3 has 16 amino acids. Unmatched junction bases numbered 8, after V lost 2 bases and J lost 2 bases. Germline CDR1 is MNHEY and CDR2 is SVGEGT. CDR3 in amino acids: CASSYETGAATYEQYF. The CDR3 region has the DNA TGTGCCAGCAGTTACGAGACAGGGGCGGCTACCTACGAGCAGTACTTC.

V usage is TRBV28 and J usage is TRBJ1-5, with D uncertain. CDR1 and CDR2 (germline): MDHEN, SYDVKM. Trimming stripped 6 bases from V and 4 bases from J, with 7 bases between. The CDR3 covers 12 residues. CDR3: CASSRINQPQHF. The CDR3 bases are TGTGCCAGCAGCAGAATTAATCAGCCCCAGCATTTT.

Details on this clonotype: An end of the junction does not agree with germline; a read error may underlie this. CDR3 region: CASSQGRNSNEQYF. The CDR3 DNA follows: TGCGCCAGCAGCCAAGGCCGGAACTCCAACGAGCAGTACTTC. The chain combines TRBV4-1 with TRBJ2-7; D remains ambiguous. CDR1 and CDR2 from the germline V gene are MGHRA and YSYEKL. The length of the CDR3 is 14 residues.

This clonotype appeared a few times. J is TRBJ2-1 and V is TRBV9; TRBD1 might be the D (5 bases). Germline V gene sequence: CDR1 SGDLS, CDR2 YYNGEE. Deletions cut 0 bases from V and 3 bases from J, with 10 bases between. This CDR3 comprises 15 residues. CDR3 nucleotide sequence: TGTGCCAGCAGCGTAGAAGCAGGGCTCTACAATGAGCAGTTCTTC. It encodes CASSVEAGLYNEQFF.

This clonotype appeared a few times. The rearrangement uses TRBV7-2 and TRBJ1-2; D is possibly TRBD1 (5 bases). Per the germline V gene, CDR1 is SGHTA and CDR2 is FQGNSA. This CDR3 comprises 15 residues. The V end lost 2 bases, the J end lost 8 bases, and 18 bases lay between the germline ends. The DNA of the CDR3 is TGTGCCAGCAGCTTAATTTTGGGGACGCCAAGGGGCTACACCTTC. This codes for CASSLILGTPRGYTF. Full variable domain (remainder filled in from reference TRBV7-2 and TRBJ1-2): GAGVSQSPSNKVTEKGKDVELRCDPISGHTALYWYRQSLGQGLEFLIYFQGNSAPDKSGLPSDRFSAERTGGSVSTLTIQRTQQEDSAVYLCASSLILGTPRGYTFGSGTRLTVV.

This chain uses TRBV6-6 with TRBJ1-1, with D possibly matching TRBD1 (5 bases). The germline gives CDR1 MNHNY, CDR2 SVGAGI (reference sequence). The CDR3 is made up of 14 amino acids. Trimming removed 2 bases at V and 3 bases at J, with 10 bases between. CDR3 in amino acids: CASSYRGADTEAFF. CDR3 bases: TGTGCCAGCAGTTACAGAGGGGCGGACACTGAAGCTTTCTTT.

This clonotype was seen more than once but under ten times. The chain links TRBV29-1 to TRBJ2-2, with D possibly matching TRBD1 (5 bases). V lost 2 bases to trimming and J lost 1 base, with 11 bases between them. Germline V gene sequence: CDR1 SQVTM, CDR2 ANQGSEA. The CDR3 is made up of 15 amino acids. The CDR3 reads CSVEKGARNTGELFF. The CDR3, as DNA: TGCAGCGTTGAAAAAGGGGCTAGGAACACCGGGGAGCTGTTTTTT.

The genes are TRBV12-3 or TRBV12-4 and TRBJ2-1, with D maybe TRBD1 (6 bases). CDR3 size: 13 residues. Trimming removed 3 bases from V and 8 bases from J, with 11 bases in between. The CDR3 reads CASSFNRVHEQFF. The CDR3 DNA sequence: TGTGCCAGCAGTTTTAACAGGGTCCATGAGCAGTTCTTC.

The CDR3 here is CASSLAWSWVISTDTQYF. The CDR3 DNA sequence: TGTGCCAGCAGTTTAGCGTGGTCGTGGGTGATTAGCACAGATACGCAGTATTTT. This chain connects TRBV27 to TRBJ2-3; no clear D gene. This CDR3 comprises 18 residues. The V end lost 2 bases, the J end lost 0 bases, and 18 bases lay between the germline ends. CDR1 is MNHEY, CDR2 SMNVEV, per germline (reference sequence).

This chain joins TRBV5-1 and TRBJ1-1; TRBD1 is a possible D gene (6 bases). Germline V gene sequence: CDR1 SGHRS, CDR2 YFSETQ. The CDR3 totals 14 residues. Trimming cost V 4 bases and J 1 base, with 11 bases left between them. As DNA, the CDR3 is TGCGCCAGCAGCCAGGGGCCGGGGAACACTGAAGCTTTCTTT. It codes for CASSQGPGNTEAFF. The full variable domain, with the rest looked up from reference TRBV5-1 and TRBJ1-1, is KAGVTQTPRYLIKTRGQQVTLSCSPISGHRSVSWYQQTPGQGLQFLFEYFSETQRNKGNFPGRFSGRQFSNSRSEMNVSTLELGDSALYLCASSQGPGNTEAFFGQGTRLTVV.

The rearrangement joins TRBV2 to TRBJ2-4, with 9 bases that match TRBD1. Germline V gives CDR1 SNHLY, CDR2 FYNNEI. This CDR3 contains 13 residues. Trimming took 5 bases from V and 14 from J; bases not matched to a gene: 10. In DNA form, the CDR3 reads TGTGCCAGCAGTCGAATTGCCGGACAGGGGAAGTACTTC. Its protein product is CASSRIAGQGKYF.

In nucleotides, the CDR3 is TGTGCCAGCAGCCCCCTCGGTGGCCTTAGTGTTCGCGAGCAGTTCTTC. As protein: CASSPLGGLSVREQFF. The chain employs TRBV28 and TRBJ2-1; D unresolved. Per the germline V gene, CDR1 is MDHEN and CDR2 is SYDVKM. The CDR3 length is 16 residues. Between the trimmed V and J ends, which lost 6 bases and 10 bases, there was a span of 25 bases.

This clonotype occurred a few times. This chain uses TRBV5-1 with TRBJ2-7, with 7 bases lining up with TRBD1. V shed 2 bases and J 2 bases; nucleotides not matched to a gene: 1. The CDR3 has 13 residues. Germline V gives CDR1 SGHRS, CDR2 YFSETQ. The DNA for the CDR3 is TGCGCCAGCAGCTTTGACAGGGCCTACGAGCAGTACTTC. Translated, it gives CASSFDRAYEQYF. Full variable domain (outside the CDR3, taken from reference TRBV5-1 and TRBJ2-7): KAGVTQTPRYLIKTRGQQVTLSCSPISGHRSVSWYQQTPGQGLQFLFEYFSETQRNKGNFPGRFSGRQFSNSRSEMNVSTLELGDSALYLCASSFDRAYEQYFGPGTRLTVT.

This clonotype was counted between two and nine times. The gene calls are TRBV5-1 and TRBJ2-2, with D maybe TRBD1 (6 bases). The germline V gene has CDR1 SGHRS and CDR2 YFSETQ. This CDR3 comprises 13 residues. With 4 bases removed from V and 7 bases from J, the gap between germline ends came to 11 bases. The CDR3 is CASSQEGVGELFF. The CDR3 DNA is TGCGCCAGCAGCCAAGAGGGGGTCGGGGAGCTGTTTTTT.

This clonotype occurred a few times. For the CDR3, the DNA is TGTGCCAGCAGTTTAAGGCAGGGGACTTCACCCCTCCACTTT. Its protein product is CASSLRQGTSPLHF. The chain has TRBV28 and TRBJ1-6, with D maybe TRBD1 (6 bases). V was trimmed by 2 bases and J by 9 bases, leaving 11 bases between them. The CDR3 covers 14 residues. The germline V gene has CDR1 MDHEN and CDR2 SYDVKM.

The V call is TRBV20-1, the J call TRBJ2-3; no definite D call. Germline CDR1 DFQATT, CDR2 SNEGSKA (reference sequence). The CDR3 has 15 residues. The V end was cut by 0 bases, the J end by 0 bases, with 10 bases between. The CDR3 region has the DNA TGCAGTGCTAGAGATCCGAGAGGAAGCACAGATACGCAGTATTTT. Translating gives CSARDPRGSTDTQYF.

This chain uses TRBV10-3 with TRBJ1-4; TRBD1 matches at 8 bases. There are 15 residues in the CDR3. CDR1 is ENHRY, CDR2 SYGVKD, per germline. J lost 3 bases, V lost 4 bases, and 4 bases had no gene match. The CDR3, as DNA: TGTGCCATCAGTGCTTCGGACAGGGCTAATGAAAAACTGTTTTTT. It yields the protein CAISASDRANEKLFF.

This clonotype was seen only a few times. This sequence joins TRBV7-9 and TRBJ2-3; TRBD2 matches at 10 bases. The CDR3 runs 17 residues. J was trimmed by 1 base and V by 0 bases; bases with no gene match: 4. Germline CDR1 and CDR2: SEHNR and FQNEAQ (reference sequence). The CDR3 DNA follows: TGTGCCAGCAGCTTAGCTCAAGGACTAGCGGGCACAGATACGCAGTATTTT. Translation: CASSLAQGLAGTDTQYF. Combining the CDR3 with reference TRBV7-9 and TRBJ2-3 gives the whole variable domain DTGVSQNPRHKITKRGQNVTFRCDPISEHNRLYWYRQTLGQGPEFLTYFQNEAQLEKSRLLSDRFSAERPKGSFSTLEIQRTEQGDSAMYLCASSLAQGLAGTDTQYFGPGTRLTVL.

The chain recombines TRBV6-2 or TRBV6-3 with TRBJ1-5, with 7 bases matching TRBD1. CDR1 and CDR2 from the germline V gene are MNHEY and SVGEGT. J gave up 7 bases and V 8 bases, and 8 bases lay outside the gene matches. The CDR3 is 13 amino acids. The CDR3 DNA follows: TGTGCCAGCCACAGGGGCAGGCCGCAGCCCCAGCATTTT. Translation gives CASHRGRPQPQHF.

This clonotype was recorded a few times. The chain employs TRBV28 and TRBJ2-7; the match to TRBD2 covers 8 bases. The V gene end was trimmed by 5 bases and the J gene end by 1 base; junction bases not matched to a gene: 19. Germline V gene data show CDR1 as MDHEN and CDR2 as SYDVKM. This CDR3 spans 19 amino acids. The CDR3 coding sequence is TGTGCCAGCAGTGCTCTTGTCGGGAGGGCCCGCGATAATTCCTACGAGCAGTACTTC. Protein: CASSALVGRARDNSYEQYF.

This clonotype was seen a few times. The rearrangement joins TRBV20-1 to TRBJ2-7, with D perhaps TRBD1 or TRBD2 (6 bases each). CDR3 length equals 14 residues. The germline V gene has CDR1 DFQATT and CDR2 SNEGSKA (reference sequence). V lost 4 bases and J 7 bases, leaving 20 bases between the germline ends. The CDR3 DNA reads as TGCAGTGCTAATCGACAGGCTGTGACTAGTGAGCAGTACTTC. Its protein is CSANRQAVTSEQYF.

This clonotype appeared a few times. CDR3 coding DNA: TGTGCCAGCAGCACCCGACTTTGGGCGAATGAGCAGTTCTTC. Translated, it gives CASSTRLWANEQFF. The V call is TRBV9, the J call TRBJ2-1; D is unclear. CDR1 and CDR2 (germline): SGDLS, YYNGEE. The V end was cut by 4 bases, the J end by 7 bases, with 15 bases between. The CDR3 is made up of 14 amino acids.

The chain employs TRBV5-1 and TRBJ2-5; D is perhaps TRBD2 (6 bases). The CDR3 sequence is 15 residues long. Germline V gene sequence: CDR1 SGHRS, CDR2 YFSETQ. V shed 1 base and J shed 4 bases, with 14 bases lying between them. The CDR3 is CASSLNPGVGETQYF. In DNA form, the CDR3 reads TGCGCCAGCAGCTTGAATCCGGGGGTCGGAGAGACCCAGTACTTC.